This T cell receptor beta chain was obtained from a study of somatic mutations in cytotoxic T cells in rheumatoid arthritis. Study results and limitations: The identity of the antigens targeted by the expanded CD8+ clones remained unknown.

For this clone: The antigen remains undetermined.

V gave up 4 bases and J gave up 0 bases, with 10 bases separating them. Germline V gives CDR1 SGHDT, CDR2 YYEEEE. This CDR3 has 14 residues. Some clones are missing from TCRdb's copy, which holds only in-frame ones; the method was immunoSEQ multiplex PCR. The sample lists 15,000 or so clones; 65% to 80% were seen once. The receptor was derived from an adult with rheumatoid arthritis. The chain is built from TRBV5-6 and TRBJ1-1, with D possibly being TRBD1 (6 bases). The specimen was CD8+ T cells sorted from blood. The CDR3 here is CASSTGQLNTEAFF. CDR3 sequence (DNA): TGTGCCAGCAGCACCGGACAGTTGAACACTGAAGCTTTCTTT.